These 25 T cell receptor beta chains were sequenced from one sample in a study of OX40 agonist ivuxolimab in advanced cancers. Using immunoSEQ multiplex PCR, the repertoire was profiled, and TCRdb retains in-frame clones only, with some absent. Of 65,000 to 95,000 clones detected, roughly 90% appear once; the ten largest clones hold around 0.5%. This sample comprised CD4+ or CD8+ T cells sorted from blood, obtained in a trial of the OX40 agonist ivuxolimab. Source of these receptors: an adult with an advanced solid tumor such as melanoma, head and neck, liver or kidney cancer.

V is TRBV30 and J is TRBJ2-7; TRBD1 agrees at 8 bases. The junction had 5 bases not matched to a gene; V was cut back by 1 base and J by 3 bases. The germline CDR1 and CDR2 sequences are GTSNPN and SVGIG (reference sequence). The CDR3 is made up of 14 amino acids. CDR3 bases: TGTGCCTGGAGTGGAGGTGGACAGGGCTACGAGCAGTACTTC. Protein: CAWSGGGQGYEQYF.

This clone appeared once. The chain joins TRBV29-1 to TRBJ1-1; 9 nucleotides line up with TRBD1. V shed 7 bases and J 1 base; nucleotides not matched to a gene: 4. Germline values: CDR1 SQVTM, CDR2 ANQGSEA. The CDR3 has 13 residues. The CDR3 here is CSALGQGNTEAFF. DNA of the CDR3: TGCAGCGCCCTGGGACAGGGGAACACTGAAGCTTTCTTT.

The rearrangement joins TRBV5-4 to TRBJ2-5; 15 nucleotides align to TRBD2. The length of the CDR3 is 18 residues. CDR1 and CDR2 (germline): SGHNT, YYREEE (reference sequence). V was pared by 3 bases and J by 1 base, with 7 bases of the junction left unmatched. This CDR3 reads CASSSGLAGGYSQETQYF. CDR3 coding DNA: TGTGCCAGCAGCTCAGGACTAGCGGGAGGGTATTCCCAAGAGACCCAGTACTTC.

This chain connects TRBV11-1 to TRBJ2-5; D is possibly TRBD1 or TRBD2 (5 bases each). The CDR3 runs to 18 residues. CDR1 is SGHAT, CDR2 FQDESV, per germline (reference sequence). The V gene lost 4 bases and the J gene lost 5 bases, with 26 bases spanning the gap. The CDR3 protein is CASSSAVVGVGRGETQYF. DNA for the CDR3: TGTGCCAGCAGCTCAGCTGTGGTGGGGGTGGGCCGGGGTGAGACCCAGTACTTC.

The chain joins TRBV7-8 to TRBJ2-1; 8 nucleotides align to TRBD1. The germline V gene encodes CDR1 SGHVS and CDR2 FQNEAQ. Unmatched junction bases numbered 6, after V lost 1 base and J lost 7 bases. CDR3 length equals 15 residues. The CDR3 loop reads CASSLVRTGFNEQFF. For the CDR3, the DNA is TGTGCCAGCAGCTTAGTTAGGACAGGGTTTAATGAGCAGTTCTTC.

The CDR3 loop is CASSLLGREASEQYF. The CDR3 nucleotides are TGTGCCAGCAGCCTCCTAGGAAGGGAGGCAAGCGAGCAGTACTTC. This chain uses TRBV7-2 with TRBJ2-7; D may be TRBD2 (6 bases). CDR1 is SGHTA, CDR2 FQGNSA, per germline. Trimming stripped 5 bases from V and 6 bases from J, with 20 bases between. There are 15 residues in the CDR3.

A single count supports this clone. This sequence joins TRBV6-5 and TRBJ2-2; no clear D. The V end was cut by 5 bases, the J end by 6 bases, with 13 bases between. Per germline, CDR1 MNHEY and CDR2 SVGAGI. CDR3 size: 14 residues. The CDR3 region is CASSKDLRAGELFF. In DNA form, the CDR3 reads TGTGCCAGCAGTAAAGATCTTAGGGCCGGGGAGCTGTTTTTT.

This chain links TRBV7-6 with TRBJ2-1; TRBD1 aligns across 7 bases. Per germline, CDR1 SGHVS and CDR2 FNYEAQ. Trimming at V came to 4 bases and at J to 4 bases, leaving 1 base not matched to a gene. This CDR3 has 13 residues. DNA of the CDR3: TGTGCCAGCAGCTCGGGACAGTACAATGAGCAGTTCTTC. Translation: CASSSGQYNEQFF.

The chain carries TRBV28 and TRBJ1-1; 8 bases line up with TRBD1. This CDR3 is 14 amino acids long. The junction had 1 base not matched to a gene; V was cut back by 3 bases and J by 1 base. CDR1 and CDR2 (germline): MDHEN, SYDVKM. The CDR3 DNA sequence: TGTGCCAGCAGTTTGGGACAGGAGAACACTGAAGCTTTCTTT. The encoded protein is CASSLGQENTEAFF.

The gene calls are TRBV7-3 and TRBJ2-4; TRBD2 matches 12 bases. Germline trimming cut 4 bases from V and 2 bases from J; bases unmatched to any gene: 0. This CDR3 has 15 residues. Germline V CDR1 and CDR2: SGHTA, FQGTGA. As DNA, the CDR3 is TGTGCCAGCAGCTGGACTAGCGGGACCAAAAACATTCAGTACTTC. This sequence encodes CASSWTSGTKNIQYF.

V usage is TRBV5-1 and J usage is TRBJ1-2; a weak D match, TRBD1 (6 bases). Between the trimmed V and J ends, which lost 1 base and 1 base, there was a span of 8 bases. CDR1 and CDR2 (germline): SGHRS, YFSETQ. The CDR3 is 14 amino acids. The CDR3 nucleotides are TGCGCCAGCAGCTTGAGACAGGATAACTATGGCTACACCTTC. Translating gives CASSLRQDNYGYTF.

This clone was seen once. The chain carries TRBV7-9 and TRBJ2-1, with 8 bases identical to TRBD2. This CDR3 is 15 amino acids long. Germline CDR1 SEHNR, CDR2 FQNEAQ (reference sequence). Losses at the gene ends were 5 bases for V and 8 bases for J; bases not matched to a gene: 11. CDR3 nucleotides: TGTGCCAGCAGCCTACTAGCGGCCCTTAAGGATGAGCAGTTCTTC. Translating it yields CASSLLAALKDEQFF.

The gene calls are TRBV6-6 and TRBJ2-1; TRBD1 is a possible D gene (5 bases). Trimming took 2 bases from V and 7 from J, leaving 15 bases between them. The CDR3 is 15 residues long. Germline CDR1 MNHNY, CDR2 SVGAGI (reference sequence). In nucleotides, the CDR3 is TGTGCCAGCAGTTACGGGGCCCCCCTGGGGAATGAGCAGTTCTTC. Translated, it gives CASSYGAPLGNEQFF.

The J gene is TRBJ1-2, the V gene TRBV28; TRBD1 matches 7 bases. V shed 7 bases, J shed 1 base, and the junction held 9 bases outside the gene matches. Germline V gene data show CDR1 as MDHEN and CDR2 as SYDVKM. The CDR3 runs to 15 residues. CDR3: CASNPGRGLNYGYTF. The DNA for the CDR3 is TGTGCCAGCAACCCGGGGAGGGGGCTTAACTATGGCTACACCTTC.

This clone was seen a few times. The rearrangement uses TRBV5-6 and TRBJ1-5; D may be TRBD1 (6 bases). The germline V and J ends were trimmed by 4 bases and 0 bases, with 11 bases remaining between them. The CDR3 is 15 amino acids. The germline CDR1 and CDR2 sequences are SGHDT and YYEEEE. In DNA form, the CDR3 reads TGTGCCAGCAGCGTACAGGGTTATAGCAATCAGCCCCAGCATTTT. This encodes CASSVQGYSNQPQHF. Supplemented by reference TRBV5-6 and TRBJ1-5, the full variable domain reads DAGVTQSPTHLIKTRGQQVTLRCSPKSGHDTVSWYQQALGQGPQFIFQYYEEEERQRGNFPDRFSGHQFPNYSSELNVNALLLGDSALYLCASSVQGYSNQPQHFGDGTRLSIL.

V is TRBV7-2 and J is TRBJ1-2; D is unclear. With 5 bases removed from V and 7 bases from J, the gap between germline ends came to 14 bases. The germline V gene has CDR1 SGHTA and CDR2 FQGNSA. There are 13 residues in the CDR3. CDR3 protein: CASSITGGAGYTF. Written as DNA, the CDR3 is TGTGCCAGCAGCATTACGGGTGGAGCTGGCTACACCTTC.

CDR3 bases: TGTGCCAGCAGCGTAGGGATGCGTACTAGCGGCACGGGGTCCTACGAGCAGTACTTC. It codes for CASSVGMRTSGTGSYEQYF. This chain connects TRBV9 to TRBJ2-7; 8 bases are a match to TRBD2. The CDR3 has 19 amino acids. V gave up 0 bases and J gave up 1 base; unmatched junction bases: 15. CDR1 and CDR2 from the germline V gene are SGDLS and YYNGEE.

This clone was picked up a small number of times. This rearrangement joins TRBV4-2 to TRBJ2-1, with D perhaps TRBD2 (5 bases). Trimming took off 1 base at V and 2 bases at J, with 12 bases between the two ends. The CDR3 runs to 16 residues. The germline V gene has CDR1 LGHNA and CDR2 YNFKEQ. The CDR3: CASSQGDSATYNEQFF. As DNA, the CDR3 is TGTGCCAGCAGCCAAGGGGATAGCGCTACCTACAATGAGCAGTTCTTC.

J is TRBJ1-4 and V is TRBV7-2; 8 nucleotides line up with TRBD1. With 5 bases clipped from V and 3 bases from J, the junction kept 5 bases outside the gene matches. The CDR3 sequence is 15 residues long. Per germline, CDR1 SGHTA and CDR2 FQGNSA. The CDR3 here is CASSSEQGANEKLFF. CDR3 nucleotide sequence: TGTGCCAGCAGCAGCGAACAGGGGGCTAATGAAAAACTGTTTTTT.

The chain has TRBV6-6 and TRBJ2-4; D may match TRBD1 or TRBD2 (6 bases each). CDR1 and CDR2 from the germline V gene are MNHNY and SVGAGI (reference sequence). CDR3 length: 16 amino acids. V was pared by 8 bases and J by 7 bases, with 24 bases between. CDR3 loop: CASEGVAAREGNIQYF. The DNA for the CDR3 is TGTGCCAGCGAGGGGGTAGCGGCCCGGGAAGGGAACATTCAGTACTTC.

The CDR3 reads CASQGGAGIRNQPQHF. DNA of the CDR3: TGTGCCAGCCAGGGCGGGGCAGGGATACGCAATCAGCCCCAGCATTTT. V gene TRBV19 combines with J gene TRBJ1-5; D is possibly TRBD1 (5 bases). Per germline, CDR1 LNHDA and CDR2 SQIVND (reference sequence). CDR3 length: 16 residues. V was shortened by 9 bases and J by 2 bases, with 20 bases between the two germline ends.

V and J are TRBV5-1 and TRBJ2-4, with D possibly matching TRBD1 (5 bases). Germline loops: CDR1 SGHRS, CDR2 YFSETQ. V dropped 4 bases and J dropped 0 bases, with 20 bases sitting between them. CDR3 size: 18 residues. The CDR3 region is CASSPPTQPGRAKNIQYF. CDR3 nucleotide sequence: TGCGCCAGCAGCCCCCCCACGCAGCCAGGGCGAGCCAAAAACATTCAGTACTTC.

In this sample, this clone turned up once. The V gene is TRBV28, the J gene TRBJ1-2, with TRBD1 matching over 9 bases. The CDR3 has 14 residues. V was clipped by 2 bases and J by 9 bases; unmatched bases: 7. CDR1 is MDHEN, CDR2 SYDVKM, per germline. The CDR3 loop is CASSLRGQGPRYTF. As DNA, the CDR3 is TGTGCCAGCAGTTTACGGGGACAGGGACCTCGCTACACCTTC.

This sequence joins TRBV11-2 and TRBJ2-7; 12 positions agree with TRBD2. The ends lost 4 bases at V and 4 bases at J; junction bases unmatched: 5. This CDR3 contains 15 residues. The germline gives CDR1 SGHAT, CDR2 FQNNGV. CDR3 sequence: CASSSRTSGTYEQYF. CDR3 nucleotide sequence: TGTGCCAGCAGCTCTAGGACTAGCGGGACATACGAGCAGTACTTC.

The V call is TRBV5-1, the J call TRBJ1-3; D unclear. The V end lost 4 bases, the J end lost 0 bases, and 8 bases lay between the germline ends. Germline loops: CDR1 SGHRS, CDR2 YFSETQ. CDR3 length: 14 amino acids. CDR3 sequence: CASSPTTSGNTIYF. DNA of the CDR3: TGCGCCAGCAGCCCGACGACCTCTGGAAACACCATATATTTT.